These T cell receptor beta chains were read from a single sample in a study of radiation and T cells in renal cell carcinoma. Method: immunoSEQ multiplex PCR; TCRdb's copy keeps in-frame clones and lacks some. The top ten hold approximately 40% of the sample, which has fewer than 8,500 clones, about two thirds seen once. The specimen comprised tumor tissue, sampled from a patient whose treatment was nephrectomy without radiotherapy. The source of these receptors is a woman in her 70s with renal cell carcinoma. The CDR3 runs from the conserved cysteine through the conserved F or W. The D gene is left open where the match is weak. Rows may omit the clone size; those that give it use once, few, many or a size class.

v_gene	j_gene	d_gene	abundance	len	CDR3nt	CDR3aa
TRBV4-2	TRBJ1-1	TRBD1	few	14	TGTGCCAGCAGCCAAGATCCAGGGGGCGGTGAAGCTTTCTTT	CASSQDPGGGEAFF
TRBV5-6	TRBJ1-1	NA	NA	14	TGTGCCAGCAGCTTGGGAGCGCGGGACACTGAAGCTTTCTTT	CASSLGARDTEAFF
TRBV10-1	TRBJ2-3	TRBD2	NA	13	TGCGCCAGCAGGCCTAGCGGGGGGGATACGCAGTATTTT	CASRPSGGDTQYF
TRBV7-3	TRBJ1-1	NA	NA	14	TGTGCCAGCAGCTTAATAGGGGAAGGAACTGAAGCTTTCTTT	CASSLIGEGTEAFF
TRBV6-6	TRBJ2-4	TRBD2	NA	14	TGTGCCAGCAGTCCCAGGACTAGCACCGACATTCAGTACTTC	CASSPRTSTDIQYF
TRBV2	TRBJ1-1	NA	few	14	TGTGCCAGCAGTGTTCGACCTTCGAACACTGAAGCTTTCTTT	CASSVRPSNTEAFF
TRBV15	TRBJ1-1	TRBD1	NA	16	TGTGCCACCAGCCACCGGGACAGGGGGTTTCTTTCTGAAGCTTTCTTT	CATSHRDRGFLSEAFF
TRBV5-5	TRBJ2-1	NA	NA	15	TGTGCCAGCACCGAAGATTACGGGGGATACAATGAGCAGTTCTTC	CASTEDYGGYNEQFF
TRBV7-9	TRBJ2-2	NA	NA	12	TGTGCCAGCAGGGGAAGCACCGGGGAGCTGTTTTTT	CASRGSTGELFF
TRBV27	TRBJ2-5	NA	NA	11	TGTGCCAGCAGTTCCCAAGAGACCCAGTACTTC	CASSSQETQYF
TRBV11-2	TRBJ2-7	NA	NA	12	TGTGCCAGCAGCCCGATCAACTACGAGCAGTACTTC	CASSPINYEQYF
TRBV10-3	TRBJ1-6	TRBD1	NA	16	TGTGCCATCAGTGATGCGAGACAGGGGGCCAATTCACCCCTCCACTTT	CAISDARQGANSPLHF
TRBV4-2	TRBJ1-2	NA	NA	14	TGTGCCAGCAGCCCCGTCGGGGGGCGAGATGGCTACACCTTC	CASSPVGGRDGYTF
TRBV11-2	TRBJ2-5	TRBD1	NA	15	TGTGCCAGCAGCTTGGACAGGGGGCATTGGGAGACCCAGTACTTC	CASSLDRGHWETQYF
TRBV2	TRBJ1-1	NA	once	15	TGTGCCAGCAGGGCAAACAGGAAGGGGGACACTGAAGCTTTCTTT	CASRANRKGDTEAFF
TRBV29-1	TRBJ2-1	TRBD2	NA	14	TGCAGCGTTGCGGCTAGCGGGGGGGACAATGAGCAGTTCTTC	CSVAASGGDNEQFF
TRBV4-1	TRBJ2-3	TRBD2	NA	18	TGCGCCAGCAGCCCAAAGGCTAGCGGGGGGGCGAACACAGATACGCAGTATTTT	CASSPKASGGANTDTQYF
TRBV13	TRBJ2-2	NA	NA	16	TGTGCCAGCAGATTACTCCGCGGGGCGAACACCGGGGAGCTGTTTTTT	CASRLLRGANTGELFF